Sequencing of this T cell receptor (beta chain) was carried out in a study of shared clonotypes between healthy human individuals (dated by TCRdb to 2018 to 2020). In the study overall: Three men and two women, aged 18 to 49 years, made up the cohort. For each donor, three plates each were used for CD4 naive and CD4 memory, two plates were used for CD8 naive, and one plate was used for CD8 memory. The study deeply sequenced blood TCR repertoires of about five healthy adults to estimate repertoire size and the extent of clonotype sharing between individuals. Different laboratories and diverse techniques were used to prepare libraries and sequence TCR repertoires, to increase sequencing depth and limit assay-specific biases. Between about 0.85 and 10 billion PBMCs per donor were obtained by leukapheresis. Results the study describes overall, beyond this receptor: Naive subsets generally had larger estimated clonotype richness than memory subsets. Because the study included a small number of donors, the genetic and exposure-history diversity represented was limited. Sharing across a few donors was observed for approximately 5% of naive CD4, 3% to 3.5% of naive CD8, over 2% of memory CD4, and about 0.4% of memory CD8 clonotypes. Clonotypes shared by all four sorted-subset donors showed higher generation probabilities than non-shared clonotypes. Based on pairwise subsampling, the degree of clonotype sharing among donors was expected to be affected by sequencing depth. Sampling was restricted to blood, and TCR repertoires in tissue are likely to differ from TCR repertoires in blood. Even with the large sequencing depth, rarefaction of the sorted-subset datasets indicated that sequencing was incomplete.

For this clone: No antigen is known for it. Base quality data are lacking; no much larger clone is found one base away.

Using the deep immunoSEQ assay, TCR CDR3 regions were amplified from genomic DNA by multiplex PCR. Genomic DNA extracted from each cell subset was distributed evenly over all wells of several immunoSEQ 96-well plates, and each plate served as one replicate. For sorted subsets, 200 to 250 ng genomic DNA, equal to 30,000 or so T cell genomes, was loaded into each replicate PCR. Purified libraries were measured with a Qubit 3.0 fluorometer, size-checked on a Bioanalyzer 2100, and measured again with the KAPA Library Quantification kit. Every immunoSEQ 96-well plate was sequenced on a dedicated single-read 150-cycle Illumina NextSeq 550 flow cell. The paper's data handling went like this. Because the immunoSEQ output held only junctional sequences and lacked quality scores, the filtering could not match the filtering applied to full-length reads. To assign V/J genes and CDR3, sequences were annotated against IMGT germline references using PyIR, a Python wrapper for IgBLAST v1.9. Reads were removed for weak V/J assignments (E-value above 1e-6), missing CDR3, stop codons, out-of-frame junctions, or ambiguous translated residues. V3J clonotypes were defined as sequences sharing an identical inferred V gene, J gene, and CDR3 amino acid sequence. Percentage overlap between repertoires was computed as shared unique clonotypes divided by the size of the smaller repertoire. Three approaches were used to assess repertoire richness: RTK rarefaction, the Chao1 estimator, and Recon v2.1 estimates of unobserved clonotypes. For all TCRbeta clonotypes obtained by the gDNA method from several donors, generation probabilities were computed with OLGA. In its TCRdb copy, this immuneACCESS table keeps in-frame sequences only and misses some clones. Where compared with another copy, unresolved V genes explain less than half of these, and the others have no known cause. That table gives V, J and clone size, and the DNA gave D and trimming. The sample includes about 2.3 million clones, with 93% observed a single time. The ten largest clones capture about 0.41% of the sample.

Donors were healthy HIV-negative adults with no recently reported acute infections or vaccinations. Only Caucasian adults living in Nashville, Tennessee, USA were represented among the donors. Magnetic negative selection was used to enrich CD4+ T cells, after which naive cells were positively selected on CD45RA and the negative fraction became the memory subset. Blood was obtained by leukapheresis, after which PBMCs were separated by Ficoll-Histopaque density gradient centrifugation and cryopreserved in liquid nitrogen vapor phase. Analytical flow cytometry was used to check the purity and quantity of every magnetically sorted T cell population. From each sorted fraction, genomic DNA was isolated and quantified by UV absorbance on a Nanodrop 2000c. Germline trimming amounts to 4 bases on V and 0 bases on J, with 13 as the count of junction bases outside the gene matches. Reading the germline V gene gives CDR1 SNHLY and CDR2 FYNNEI. Including cysteine and phenylalanine, the CDR3 has 18 amino acids. The CDR3 DNA has 54 bases and is translated from base 1.

Recombination connected TRBV2 to TRBJ2-3; TRBD1 agrees with 7 junctional bases. Sequencing was carried out using naive CD4+ T cells from PBMCs. Read against the paper, the sample's cell subset or site label means: CD45RA+ positively selected. This TCR was recovered from a man between 18 and 29 years old in good health. Some clones in this sample may be carry-over from other donors' samples. The DNA sequence is as follows: TGTGCCAGCAGTGTCTCGGACAGGCCGACAACTAGCACAGATACGCAGTATTTT. Its translation is CASSVSDRPTTSTDTQYF.